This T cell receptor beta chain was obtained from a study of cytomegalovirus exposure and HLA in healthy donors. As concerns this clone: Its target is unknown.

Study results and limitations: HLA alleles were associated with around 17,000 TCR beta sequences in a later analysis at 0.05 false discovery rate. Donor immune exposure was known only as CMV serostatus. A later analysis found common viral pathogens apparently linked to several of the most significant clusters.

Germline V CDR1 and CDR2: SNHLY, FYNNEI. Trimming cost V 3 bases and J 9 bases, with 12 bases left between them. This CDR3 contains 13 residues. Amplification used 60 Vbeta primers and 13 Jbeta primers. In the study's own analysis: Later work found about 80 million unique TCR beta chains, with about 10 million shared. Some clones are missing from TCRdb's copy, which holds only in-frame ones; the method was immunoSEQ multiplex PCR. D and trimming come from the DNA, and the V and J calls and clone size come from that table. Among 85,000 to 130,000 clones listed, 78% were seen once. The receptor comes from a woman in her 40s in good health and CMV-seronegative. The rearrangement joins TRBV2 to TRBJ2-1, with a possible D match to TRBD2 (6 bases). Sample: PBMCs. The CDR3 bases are TGTGCCAGCAGTGAGTGGAGGGACGGTGAGCAGTTCTTC. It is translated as CASSEWRDGEQFF. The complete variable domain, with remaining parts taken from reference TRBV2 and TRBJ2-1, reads EPEVTQTPSHQVTQMGQEVILRCVPISNHLYFYWYRQILGQKVEFLVSFYNNEISEKSEIFDDQFSVERPDGSNFTLKIRSTKLEDSAMYFCASSEWRDGEQFFGPGTRLTVL.